This T cell receptor beta chain was captured by sequencing in a study of T cells after yellow fever vaccination. The CDR3 totals 19 residues. 5'RACE template switching produced TCR cDNA carrying a universal primer site and UMIs. TCRdb called the 5' RACE reads again in MiXCR, with one record for every CDR3 protein. This sample yields about 130,000 distinct CDR3 sequences, of which approximately 9% are seen a single time; about two fifths belongs to the top ten. The sample in question was CD8+ T cells sorted from PBMCs, obtained on the day of the yellow fever booster vaccination. This sequence was found in a man younger than 35 who received the YFV17D yellow fever vaccine. The chain recombines TRBV21-1 with TRBJ2-4. TRBV21-1 represents a pseudogene. In DNA, the CDR3 is TGTGCCAGCAGCAAAGTCTTTCAGGAACGATTACTAGCCAAAAACATTCAGTACTTC. This sequence encodes CASSKVFQERLLAKNIQYF.